One sample yielded the 29 T cell receptor beta chains listed below, sequenced in a study of T cells in tuberculosis. Using immunoSEQ multiplex PCR, the repertoire was profiled, and TCRdb retains in-frame clones only, with some absent. This table holds some 30,000 clones, roughly 95% found once. The sample comprised PBMCs. The receptors come from a donor between 10 and 35 years old with latent tuberculosis or without tuberculosis infection.

Of note for this clone: The sample has other DNA sequences that encode this CDR3 too. The chain uses TRBV27 and TRBJ2-6; perhaps TRBD1 as D (5 bases). CDR3 length: 15 amino acids. Germline CDR1 reads MNHEY; CDR2 reads SMNVEV (reference sequence). V was shortened by 0 bases and J by 4 bases, with 7 bases between the two germline ends. The CDR3 sequence: CASSLSRAGANVLTF. CDR3 DNA sequence: TGTGCCAGCAGTTTATCCAGGGCCGGGGCCAACGTCCTGACTTTC.

This clone was recorded only once. V usage is TRBV27 and J usage is TRBJ2-2, with a weak D call TRBD1 (6 bases). V shed 6 bases and J shed 4 bases, with 9 bases lying between them. The CDR3 extends over 13 amino acids. The V gene's germline CDR1 is MNHEY and CDR2 SMNVEV (reference sequence). CDR3 sequence reads: CASSGQSTGELFF. CDR3 in DNA: TGTGCCAGCAGCGGACAGTCCACCGGGGAGCTGTTTTTT.

This chain connects TRBV5-5 to TRBJ2-1; perhaps TRBD2 as D (5 bases). Trimming pared 4 bases from V and 0 bases from J, leaving 17 bases between. The CDR3 has 17 residues. The germline V gene has CDR1 SGHKS and CDR2 YYEKEE (reference sequence). The CDR3 spells CASSPRLRAGSYNEQFF. For the CDR3, the DNA is TGTGCCAGCAGCCCCCGCTTGAGGGCGGGCTCCTACAATGAGCAGTTCTTC.

This rearrangement joins TRBV5-5 to TRBJ1-5, with 7 nucleotides matching TRBD1. Germline V gene lookup returns CDR1 SGHKS and CDR2 YYEKEE (reference sequence). The J segment lost 1 base and the V segment lost 3 bases, leaving 4 bases of the junction unmatched. The CDR3 has 15 residues. The CDR3 loop is CASSWLTGSNQPQHF. Here the CDR3 DNA reads TGTGCCAGCAGCTGGCTGACAGGGAGCAATCAGCCCCAGCATTTT.

The chain couples TRBV5-4 to TRBJ1-2, with 7 nucleotides matching TRBD1. CDR1 is SGHNT, CDR2 YYREEE, per germline (reference sequence). V dropped 3 bases and J dropped 2; count of bases not matched to a gene: 4. This CDR3 region has 14 residues. The CDR3 bases are TGTGCCAGCAGCTCAGGGACAGAAAACTATGGCTACACCTTC. Protein sequence: CASSSGTENYGYTF.

V gene TRBV18 combines with J gene TRBJ1-5; D possibly corresponds to TRBD1 (5 bases). V shed 3 bases and J shed 4 bases, with 13 bases lying between them. Germline CDR1 reads KGHSH; CDR2 reads LQKENI. The CDR3 runs to 15 residues. CDR3 loop: CASSPGRAFNQPQHF. In DNA form, the CDR3 reads TGTGCCAGCTCACCCGGCAGGGCCTTTAATCAGCCCCAGCATTTT.

This clone was seen only once. The rearrangement joins TRBV7-6 to TRBJ2-7; the D gene is possibly TRBD1 (5 bases). The V gene lost 5 bases and the J gene lost 3 bases, with 17 bases spanning the gap. The CDR3 has 15 residues. Germline CDR1 and CDR2: SGHVS and FNYEAQ. CDR3 nucleotides: TGTGCCAGCAGCCAACCGGCAGGGTCGTTCTACGAGCAGTACTTC. It codes for CASSQPAGSFYEQYF.

The chain has TRBV6-5 and TRBJ2-7; TRBD2 agrees at 9 bases. With V trimmed by 0 bases and J by 0 bases, 0 bases remained unmatched. From germline, CDR1 is MNHEY and CDR2 SVGAGI. The CDR3 totals 15 residues. CDR3 protein: CASSYSSGSSYEQYF. CDR3 nucleotides: TGTGCCAGCAGTTACTCTAGCGGGAGCTCCTACGAGCAGTACTTC.

The rearrangement joins TRBV2 to TRBJ1-3; no definite D call. The germline CDR1 and CDR2 sequences are SNHLY and FYNNEI. The CDR3 runs to 13 residues. Deletions cut 4 bases from V and 9 bases from J, with 13 bases between. The CDR3 sequence: CASSGQRRSTIYF. Here the CDR3 DNA reads TGTGCCAGCAGTGGGCAGCGGAGGAGCACCATATATTTT.

The chain uses TRBV4-1 and TRBJ2-2, with D maybe TRBD2 (6 bases). This CDR3 is built from 16 residues. Germline V lookup: CDR1 MGHRA, CDR2 YSYEKL. V lost 4 bases and J 7 bases, leaving 19 bases between the germline ends. This CDR3 is CASSPLGSGYGGELFF. Here the CDR3 DNA reads TGCGCCAGCAGCCCTCTCGGGAGCGGGTACGGCGGGGAGCTGTTTTTT.

This clone was picked up one time. The chain recombines TRBV6-4 with TRBJ2-5; 7 bases are a match to TRBD2. Germline CDR1 and CDR2: MRHNA and SNTAGT. This CDR3 region has 16 residues. With V trimmed by 2 bases and J by 5 bases, 11 bases remained unmatched. The CDR3 is CASSDHWTSQRETQYF. In nucleotides, the CDR3 is TGTGCCAGCAGTGACCATTGGACTAGTCAGAGGGAGACCCAGTACTTC.

As for this clone: The sample carries other DNA sequences with the same CDR3. V and J are TRBV9 and TRBJ2-7, with 7 bases fitting TRBD1. The CDR3 length is 14 residues. Germline V gene data show CDR1 as SGDLS and CDR2 as YYNGEE. With V trimmed by 0 bases and J by 2 bases, 2 bases remained unmatched. The CDR3 reads CASSVGQGTYEQYF. The CDR3, as DNA: TGTGCCAGCAGCGTAGGACAGGGAACCTACGAGCAGTACTTC.

V usage is TRBV12-2 and J usage is TRBJ2-2; whether TRBD2, the table's D call, matches the DNA was not checked. TRBV12-2 constitutes a pseudogene. The CDR3 contains 18 residues. CDR3 in amino acids: CASRFPTSLAGDTGELFF. For the CDR3, the DNA is TGTGCAAGTCGCTTCCCCACCTCACTAGCGGGAGACACCGGGGAGCTGTTTTTT.

The chain recombines TRBV7-8 with TRBJ2-7, with a tentative D call TRBD2 (5 bases). Germline CDR1 SGHVS, CDR2 FQNEAQ. This CDR3 comprises 17 residues. Trimming took off 1 base at V and 5 bases at J, with 21 bases between the two ends. The CDR3 loop reads CASSLVDFGLRSDEQYF. CDR3 coding DNA: TGTGCCAGCAGCTTAGTGGATTTTGGACTCCGGTCCGACGAGCAGTACTTC.

This chain joins TRBV29-1 and TRBJ2-4; no clear D gene. V was pared by 0 bases and J by 7 bases, with 13 bases between. CDR1 SQVTM and CDR2 ANQGSEA come from the germline V gene. CDR3 length: 14 residues. The CDR3 reads CSVEDAPSRNIQYF. For the CDR3, the DNA is TGCAGCGTTGAAGATGCTCCCTCGCGGAACATTCAGTACTTC.

V is TRBV29-1 and J is TRBJ2-3; TRBD2 might be the D (6 bases). The CDR3 is made up of 14 amino acids. V lost 1 base to trimming and J lost 6 bases, with 14 bases between them. Germline values: CDR1 SQVTM, CDR2 ANQGSEA. CDR3 DNA: TGCAGCGTTGAAGCGGGAGAGGGGAGGGATACGCAGTATTTT. It specifies CSVEAGEGRDTQYF.

V gene TRBV30 combines with J gene TRBJ1-5, with D possibly TRBD1 on 5 matching bases. V lost 2 bases and J lost 8, with 10 bases in between. The CDR3 loop spans 12 amino acids. CDR1 and CDR2 (germline): GTSNPN, SVGIG (reference sequence). The CDR3 bases are TGTGCCTGGAGTCCAGGGAAGGAGCCCCAGCATTTT. This codes for CAWSPGKEPQHF.

This chain uses TRBV27 with TRBJ2-1, with 8 bases matching TRBD2. The CDR3 contains 15 residues. Germline CDR1 and CDR2: MNHEY and SMNVEV (reference sequence). The V segment lost 1 base and the J segment 8 bases; nucleotides outside the gene matches: 7. CDR3 loop: CASSLFRGGSDEQFF. DNA for the CDR3: TGTGCCAGCAGTTTATTTCGGGGGGGGTCCGATGAGCAGTTCTTC.

This chain connects TRBV7-9 to TRBJ1-2, with 12 bases lining up with TRBD1. The trim removed 3 bases at V and 7 bases at J, leaving 3 bases unmatched. Per the germline V gene, CDR1 is SEHNR and CDR2 is FQNEAQ (reference sequence). This CDR3 is 14 amino acids long. The chain's CDR3 is CASSLGQGAGGYTF. CDR3 in DNA: TGTGCCAGCAGCTTGGGACAGGGGGCCGGTGGCTACACCTTC.

This clone was seen once. This chain connects TRBV11-2 to TRBJ2-2, with a tentative D call TRBD1 (6 bases). Per the germline V gene, CDR1 is SGHAT and CDR2 is FQNNGV. The CDR3 runs to 16 residues. Trimming cost V 5 bases and J 2 bases, with 15 bases left between them. The CDR3: CASSLLRGVNTGELFF. In nucleotides, the CDR3 is TGTGCCAGCAGCCTTCTCAGGGGTGTTAACACCGGGGAGCTGTTTTTT. The full variable domain, rest sourced from reference TRBV11-2 and TRBJ2-2, is EAGVAQSPRYKIIEKRQSVAFWCNPISGHATLYWYQQILGQGPKLLIQFQNNGVVDDSQLPKDRFSAERLKGVDSTLKIQPAKLEDSAVYLCASSLLRGVNTGELFFGEGSRLTVL.

The V and J genes are TRBV29-1 and TRBJ2-5; the D gene is possibly TRBD2 (7 bases). This CDR3 is 12 amino acids long. Trimming removed 7 bases at V and 3 bases at J, with 12 bases between. Germline V gene lookup returns CDR1 SQVTM and CDR2 ANQGSEA. The CDR3 DNA sequence: TGCAGCGGTAGAGGGGGGGAAGAGACCCAGTACTTC. This codes for CSGRGGEETQYF.

The chain joins TRBV18 to TRBJ1-2; no definite D call. The CDR3 totals 15 residues. V was trimmed by 3 bases and J by 1 base, leaving 12 bases between them. In germline, CDR1 is KGHSH, CDR2 LQKENI. This chain's CDR3 is CASSPGDLDNYGYTF. The CDR3 DNA reads as TGTGCCAGCTCACCCGGAGACCTCGATAACTATGGCTACACCTTC. Full variable domain (missing parts from reference TRBV18 and TRBJ1-2): NAGVMQNPRHLVRRRGQEARLRCSPMKGHSHVYWYRQLPEEGLKFMVYLQKENIIDESGMPKERFSAEFPKEGPSILRIQQVVRGDSAAYFCASSPGDLDNYGYTFGSGTRLTVV.

This chain joins TRBV4-1 and TRBJ2-5; 8 nucleotides agree with TRBD2. Germline CDR1 and CDR2: MGHRA and YSYEKL. The V and J ends lost 1 base and 2 bases, in that order; junction bases with no gene match: 9. The CDR3 runs 17 residues. Here the CDR3 reads CASSQGFGTSIQETQYF. CDR3 sequence (DNA): TGCGCCAGCAGCCAAGGTTTCGGGACTAGTATACAAGAGACCCAGTACTTC.

This rearrangement joins TRBV6-4 to TRBJ2-2; possibly TRBD1 for D (5 bases). Germline CDR1 is MRHNA and CDR2 is SNTAGT. The CDR3 contains 13 residues. Trimming left V 4 bases short and J 3 bases short, with 6 bases between. DNA for the CDR3: TGTGCCAGCAGTGGCAGGGACACCGGGGAGCTGTTTTTT. Amino acids: CASSGRDTGELFF.

V is TRBV19 and J is TRBJ2-1, with 11 bases aligning to TRBD2. Looked up from germline, CDR1 is LNHDA and CDR2 is SQIVND (reference sequence). The CDR3 runs to 15 residues. V gave up 5 bases and J gave up 2 bases; unmatched junction bases: 2. The CDR3 bases are TGTGCCAGTAGTCCACTAGCGGGAGCCTACAATGAGCAGTTCTTC. It specifies CASSPLAGAYNEQFF.

V is TRBV2 and J is TRBJ2-5, with no clear D. Germline CDR1 reads SNHLY; CDR2 reads FYNNEI. Trimming stripped 3 bases from V and 3 bases from J, with 11 bases between. The CDR3 is 14 amino acids. In DNA form, the CDR3 reads TGTGCCAGCAGTGATACCCTGAGAGAAGAGACCCAGTACTTC. Translated, it gives CASSDTLREETQYF.

The chain carries TRBV7-2 and TRBJ2-7, with TRBD2 identical over 10 bases. Trimming took 2 bases from V and 3 from J; bases not matched to a gene: 1. CDR1 is SGHTA and CDR2 is FQGNSA in the germline V gene. The length of the CDR3 is 14 residues. The CDR3 DNA is TGTGCCAGCAGCTTAAGCGGGGGGGGCTACGAGCAGTACTTC. Protein: CASSLSGGGYEQYF.

The rearrangement joins TRBV21-1 to TRBJ1-1; the table's D call of TRBD1 was not tested on the DNA. TRBV21-1 counts as a pseudogene. This CDR3 contains 15 residues. CDR3 nucleotides: TGTGCCAGCAGCAAAACAGGGGGCATGAACACTGAAGCTTTCTTT. Translating gives CASSKTGGMNTEAFF.

The chain is built from TRBV5-1 and TRBJ2-1; a weak D match, TRBD2 (6 bases). The ends were cut back, 0 bases at V and 2 bases at J, with 12 bases in the middle. This CDR3 has 16 residues. From germline, CDR1 is SGHRS and CDR2 YFSETQ. CDR3 protein: CASSLEPGDAYNEQFF. The CDR3, as DNA: TGCGCCAGCAGCTTGGAGCCGGGAGACGCCTACAATGAGCAGTTCTTC.